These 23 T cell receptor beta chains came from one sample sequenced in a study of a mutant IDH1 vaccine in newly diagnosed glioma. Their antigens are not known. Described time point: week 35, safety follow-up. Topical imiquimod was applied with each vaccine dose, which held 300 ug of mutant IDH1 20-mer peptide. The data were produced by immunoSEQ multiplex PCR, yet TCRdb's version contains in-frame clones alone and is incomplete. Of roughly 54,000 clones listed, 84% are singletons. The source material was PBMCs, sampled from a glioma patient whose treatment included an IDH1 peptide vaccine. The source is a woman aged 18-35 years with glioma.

CDR3 in amino acids: CASSLDRNTEAFF. Written as DNA, the CDR3 is TGTGCCAGCAGCTTAGATCGGAACACTGAAGCTTTCTTT. The chain links TRBV7-2 to TRBJ1-1, with D unclear. CDR3 length: 13 residues. Trimming left V 1 base short and J 1 base short, with 4 bases between. Looked up from germline, CDR1 is SGHTA and CDR2 is FQGNSA.

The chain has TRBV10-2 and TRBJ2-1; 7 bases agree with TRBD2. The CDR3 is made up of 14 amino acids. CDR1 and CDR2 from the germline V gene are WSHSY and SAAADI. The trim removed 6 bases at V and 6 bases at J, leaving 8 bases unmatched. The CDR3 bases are TGCGCCAGCAGAGGGACTACTAATTCCAATGAGCAGTTCTTC. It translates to CASRGTTNSNEQFF.

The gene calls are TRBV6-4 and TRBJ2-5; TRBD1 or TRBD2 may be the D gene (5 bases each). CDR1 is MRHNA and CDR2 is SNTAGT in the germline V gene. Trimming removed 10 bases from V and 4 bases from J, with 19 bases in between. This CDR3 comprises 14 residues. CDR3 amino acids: CANLPGPVGETQYF. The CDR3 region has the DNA TGTGCCAACCTACCGGGACCGGTCGGAGAGACCCAGTACTTC.

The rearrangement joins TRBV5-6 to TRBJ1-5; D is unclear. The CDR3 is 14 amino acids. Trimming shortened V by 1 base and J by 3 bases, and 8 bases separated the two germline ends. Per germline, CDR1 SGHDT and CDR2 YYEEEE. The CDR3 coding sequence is TGTGCCAGCAGCTTGAGCGGCCCCAATCAGCCCCAGCATTTT. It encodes CASSLSGPNQPQHF.

CDR3: CASSQDSGSSYNEQFF. CDR3 coding DNA: TGCGCCAGCAGCCAAGATTCCGGAAGCTCCTACAATGAGCAGTTCTTC. V is TRBV4-1 and J is TRBJ2-1; no clear D gene. From germline, CDR1 is MGHRA and CDR2 YSYEKL. This CDR3 contains 16 residues. V was shortened by 0 bases and J by 0 bases, with 9 bases between the two germline ends.

In DNA, the CDR3 is TGTGCCAGCAGTGCTAGCGGGGGGACAGATACGCAGTATTTT. Translation: CASSASGGTDTQYF. The V gene is TRBV6-4, the J gene TRBJ2-3; 11 nucleotides match TRBD2. J was trimmed by 3 bases and V by 4 bases; bases with no gene match: 0. Germline-derived CDR1 and CDR2 are MRHNA and SNTAGT. This CDR3 contains 14 residues.

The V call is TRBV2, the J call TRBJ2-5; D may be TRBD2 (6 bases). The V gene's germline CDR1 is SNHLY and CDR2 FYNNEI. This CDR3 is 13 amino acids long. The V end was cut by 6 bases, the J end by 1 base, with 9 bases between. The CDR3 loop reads CASRAGGQETQYF. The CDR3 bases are TGTGCCAGCAGAGCCGGGGGCCAAGAGACCCAGTACTTC.

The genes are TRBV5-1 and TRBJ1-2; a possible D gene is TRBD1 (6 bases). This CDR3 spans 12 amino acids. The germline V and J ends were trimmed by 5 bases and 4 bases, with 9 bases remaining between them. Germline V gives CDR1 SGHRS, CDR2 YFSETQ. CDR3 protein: CASSRDIYGYTF. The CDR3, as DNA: TGCGCCAGCAGTCGGGACATCTATGGCTACACCTTC.

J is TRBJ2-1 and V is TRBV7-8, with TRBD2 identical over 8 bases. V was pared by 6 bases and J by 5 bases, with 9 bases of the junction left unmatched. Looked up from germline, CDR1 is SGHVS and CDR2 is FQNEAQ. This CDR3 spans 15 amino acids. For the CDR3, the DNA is TGTGCCAGCAGAACCCGGGGGGGCGGCAACAATGAGCAGTTCTTC. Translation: CASRTRGGGNNEQFF.

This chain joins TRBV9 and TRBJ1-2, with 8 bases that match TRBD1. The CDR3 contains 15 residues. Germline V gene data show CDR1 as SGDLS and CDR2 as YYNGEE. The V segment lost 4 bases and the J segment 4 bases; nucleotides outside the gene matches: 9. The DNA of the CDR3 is TGTGCCAGCAGCCCATCAGGGGGCTGGGGCTATGGCTACACCTTC. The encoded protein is CASSPSGGWGYGYTF.

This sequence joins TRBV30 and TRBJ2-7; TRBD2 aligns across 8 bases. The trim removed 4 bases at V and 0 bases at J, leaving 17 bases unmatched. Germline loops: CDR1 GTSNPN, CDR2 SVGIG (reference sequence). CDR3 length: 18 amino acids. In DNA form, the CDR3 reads TGTGCCTGGACTCCTCTGGCGGGAGGCTCTAAGAACTCCTACGAGCAGTACTTC. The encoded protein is CAWTPLAGGSKNSYEQYF.

CDR3: CASNDGTTLGHEQFF. CDR3 DNA sequence: TGTGCCAGCAACGACGGGACTACCCTGGGTCATGAGCAGTTCTTC. The chain joins TRBV6-5 to TRBJ2-1; 7 nucleotides agree with TRBD2. This CDR3 has 15 amino acids. The V gene end was trimmed by 7 bases and the J gene end by 8 bases; junction bases not matched to a gene: 14. Looked up from germline, CDR1 is MNHEY and CDR2 is SVGAGI.

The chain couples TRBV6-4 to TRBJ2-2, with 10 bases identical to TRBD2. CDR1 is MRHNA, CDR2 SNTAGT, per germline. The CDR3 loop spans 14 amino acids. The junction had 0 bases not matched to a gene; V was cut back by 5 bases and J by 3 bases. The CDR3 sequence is CASSSGGDTGELFF. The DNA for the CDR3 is TGTGCCAGCAGTAGCGGGGGGGACACCGGGGAGCTGTTTTTT.

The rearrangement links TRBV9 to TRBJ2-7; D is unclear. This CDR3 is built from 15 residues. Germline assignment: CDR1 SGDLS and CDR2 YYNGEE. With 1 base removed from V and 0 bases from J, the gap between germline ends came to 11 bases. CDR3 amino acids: CASSVRAGLSYEQYF. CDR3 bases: TGTGCCAGCAGCGTAAGGGCTGGTCTCTCCTACGAGCAGTACTTC.

CDR3 in amino acids: CASSLGQNTEAFF. In nucleotides, the CDR3 is TGTGCCAGCAGCTTAGGCCAGAACACTGAAGCTTTCTTT. The gene calls are TRBV11-2 and TRBJ1-1; D gene unclear. Germline V gives CDR1 SGHAT, CDR2 FQNNGV. The CDR3 has 13 amino acids. Trimming pared 1 base from V and 1 base from J, leaving 4 bases between.

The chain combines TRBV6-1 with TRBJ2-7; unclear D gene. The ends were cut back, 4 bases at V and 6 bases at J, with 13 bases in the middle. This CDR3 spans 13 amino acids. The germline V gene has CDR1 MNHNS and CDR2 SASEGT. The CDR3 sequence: CASSGSRVLEQYF. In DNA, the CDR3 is TGTGCCAGCAGTGGTTCTCGGGTCCTCGAGCAGTACTTC.

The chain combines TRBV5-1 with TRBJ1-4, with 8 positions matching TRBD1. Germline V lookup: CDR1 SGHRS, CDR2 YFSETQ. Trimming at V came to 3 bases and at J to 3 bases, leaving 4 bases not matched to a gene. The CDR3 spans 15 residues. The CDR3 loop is CASSSQGAANEKLFF. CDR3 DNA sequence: TGCGCCAGCAGCTCTCAGGGGGCTGCTAATGAAAAACTGTTTTTT.

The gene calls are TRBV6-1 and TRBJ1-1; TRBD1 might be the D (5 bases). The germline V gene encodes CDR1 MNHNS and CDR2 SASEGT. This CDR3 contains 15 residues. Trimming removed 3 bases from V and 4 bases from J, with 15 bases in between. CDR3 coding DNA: TGTGCCAGCAGTGAGGGCAGGGCGGGTAGCACTGAAGCTTTCTTT. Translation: CASSEGRAGSTEAFF.

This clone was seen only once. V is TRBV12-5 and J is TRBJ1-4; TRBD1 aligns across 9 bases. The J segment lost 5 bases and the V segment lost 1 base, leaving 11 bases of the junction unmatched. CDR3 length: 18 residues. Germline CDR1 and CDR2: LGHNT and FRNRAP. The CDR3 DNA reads TGTGCTAGTGGTTTGGGGCGAGGTACTGGACAGGGGAATGAAAAACTGTTTTTT. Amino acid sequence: CASGLGRGTGQGNEKLFF.

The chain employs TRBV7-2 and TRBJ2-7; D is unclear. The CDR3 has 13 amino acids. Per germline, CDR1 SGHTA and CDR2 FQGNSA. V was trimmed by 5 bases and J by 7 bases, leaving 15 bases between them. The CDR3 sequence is CASSLTGRLEQYF. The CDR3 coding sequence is TGTGCCAGCAGCCTCACTGGACGTCTGGAGCAGTACTTC.

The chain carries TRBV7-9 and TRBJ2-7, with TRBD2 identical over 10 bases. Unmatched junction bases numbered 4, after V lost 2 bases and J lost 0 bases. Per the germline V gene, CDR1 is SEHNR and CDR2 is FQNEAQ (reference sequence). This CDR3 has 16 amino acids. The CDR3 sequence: CASSLNSGGFSYEQYF. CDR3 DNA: TGTGCCAGCAGCTTAAATAGCGGGGGGTTCTCCTACGAGCAGTACTTC.

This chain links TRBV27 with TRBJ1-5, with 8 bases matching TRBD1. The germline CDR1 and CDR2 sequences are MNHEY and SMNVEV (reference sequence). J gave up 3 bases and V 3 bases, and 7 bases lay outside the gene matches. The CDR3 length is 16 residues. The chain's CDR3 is CASSFVGQGSNQPQHF. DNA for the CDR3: TGTGCCAGCAGTTTCGTCGGACAGGGCTCCAATCAGCCCCAGCATTTT.

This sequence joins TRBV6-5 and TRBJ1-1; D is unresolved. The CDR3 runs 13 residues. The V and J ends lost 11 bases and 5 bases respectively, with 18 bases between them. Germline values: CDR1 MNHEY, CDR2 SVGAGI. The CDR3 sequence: CAGRRRLGTEAFF. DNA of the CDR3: TGTGCCGGCCGCCGCCGACTAGGGACTGAAGCTTTCTTT.